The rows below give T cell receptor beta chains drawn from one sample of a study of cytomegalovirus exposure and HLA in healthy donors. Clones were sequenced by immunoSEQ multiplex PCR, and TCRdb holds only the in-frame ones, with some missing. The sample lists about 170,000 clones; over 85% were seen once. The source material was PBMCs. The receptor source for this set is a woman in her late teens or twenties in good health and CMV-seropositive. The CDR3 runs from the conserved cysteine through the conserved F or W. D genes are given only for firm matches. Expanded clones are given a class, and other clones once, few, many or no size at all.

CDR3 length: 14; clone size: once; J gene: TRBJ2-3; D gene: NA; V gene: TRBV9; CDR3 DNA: TGTGCCAGCAGTCTCTTCGGAGGCACAGATACGCAGTATTTT; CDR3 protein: CASSLFGGTDTQYF
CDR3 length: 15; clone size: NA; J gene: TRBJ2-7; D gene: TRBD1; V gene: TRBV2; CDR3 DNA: TGTGCCAGCGGCTTAAGGGGACAGAGCTCCTACGAGCAGTACTTC; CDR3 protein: CASGLRGQSSYEQYF
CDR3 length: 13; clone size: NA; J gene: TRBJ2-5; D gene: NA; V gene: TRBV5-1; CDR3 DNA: TGCGCCAGCAGAGCTACTTACCAAGAGACCCAGTACTTC; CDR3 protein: CASRATYQETQYF
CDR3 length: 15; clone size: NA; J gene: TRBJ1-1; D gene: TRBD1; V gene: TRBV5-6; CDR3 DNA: TGTGCCAGCAGCTTAGACAGGGGGCTATACACTGAAGCTTTCTTT; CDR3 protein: CASSLDRGLYTEAFF
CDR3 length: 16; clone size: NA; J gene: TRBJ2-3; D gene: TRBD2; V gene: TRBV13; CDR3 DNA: TGTGCCAGCAGCTCCATTAGCGGGAGTGCCACAGATACGCAGTATTTT; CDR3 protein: CASSSISGSATDTQYF
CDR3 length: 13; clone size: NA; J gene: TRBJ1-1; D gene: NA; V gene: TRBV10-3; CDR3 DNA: TGTGCCATCAGTGATGGGCAGGGCACTGAAGCTTTCTTT; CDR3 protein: CAISDGQGTEAFF
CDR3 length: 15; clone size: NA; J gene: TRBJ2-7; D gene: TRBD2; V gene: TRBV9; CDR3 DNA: TGTGCCAGCAGCGCCGAAGCGGGAGGGAGGAACGAGCAGTACTTC; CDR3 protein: CASSAEAGGRNEQYF
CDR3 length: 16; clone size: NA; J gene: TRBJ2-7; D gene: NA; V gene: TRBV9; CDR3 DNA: TGTGCCAGCAGCCCCTCCCCGGGAGCCCTACCCTACGAGCAGTACTTC; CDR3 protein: CASSPSPGALPYEQYF
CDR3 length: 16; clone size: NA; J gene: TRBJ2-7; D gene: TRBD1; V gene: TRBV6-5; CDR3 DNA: TGTGCCAGCAGTTACTCGGGGACAGGGGACCGGGGCGAGCAGTACTTC; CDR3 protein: CASSYSGTGDRGEQYF
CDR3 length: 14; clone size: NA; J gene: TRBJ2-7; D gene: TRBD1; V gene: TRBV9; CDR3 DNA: TGTGCCAGCAGCGAACCGGGACAGGGAGACGAGCAGTACTTC; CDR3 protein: CASSEPGQGDEQYF
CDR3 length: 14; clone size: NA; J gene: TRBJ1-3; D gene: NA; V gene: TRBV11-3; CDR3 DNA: TGTGCCAGCACCCCCGGTCTCTCTGGAAACACCATATATTTT; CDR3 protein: CASTPGLSGNTIYF
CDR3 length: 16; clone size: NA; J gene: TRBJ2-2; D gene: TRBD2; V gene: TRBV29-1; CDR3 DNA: TGCAGCGGGTTCTTTAGCGGGAGGGCCGGTACCGGGGAGCTGTTTTTT; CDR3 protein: CSGFFSGRAGTGELFF
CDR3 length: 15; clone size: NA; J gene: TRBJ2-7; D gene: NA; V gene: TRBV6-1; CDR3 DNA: TGTGCCAGCAGTGAAGGCGGGGCCAGGTCGTACGAGCAGTACTTC; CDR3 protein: CASSEGGARSYEQYF
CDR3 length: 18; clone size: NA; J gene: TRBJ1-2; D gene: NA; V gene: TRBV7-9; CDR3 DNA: TGTGCCAGCAGCCTAACTGTCCAGGAAACACCCTTTCTTTATGGCTACACCTTC; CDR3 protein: CASSLTVQETPFLYGYTF
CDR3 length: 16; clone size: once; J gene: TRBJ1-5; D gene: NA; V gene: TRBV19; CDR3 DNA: TGTGCCTGCCGAAGCCCACAGGGATCGGGCAATCAGCCCCAGCATTTT; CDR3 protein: CACRSPQGSGNQPQHF
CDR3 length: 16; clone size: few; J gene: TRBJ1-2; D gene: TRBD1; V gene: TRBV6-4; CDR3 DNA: TGTGCCAGCAGTCTGGACCCCGGGACAGGCTCTAATGGCTACACCTTC; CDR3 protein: CASSLDPGTGSNGYTF
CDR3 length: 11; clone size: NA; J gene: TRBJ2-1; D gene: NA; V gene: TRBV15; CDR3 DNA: TGTGCCACCAGCATACAGAGTGAGCAGTTCTTC; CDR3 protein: CATSIQSEQFF
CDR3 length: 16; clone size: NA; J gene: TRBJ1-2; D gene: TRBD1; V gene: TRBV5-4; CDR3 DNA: TGTGCCAGCAGCTTGGCCGTGGACAGGGGGCCATATGGCTACACCTTC; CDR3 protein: CASSLAVDRGPYGYTF
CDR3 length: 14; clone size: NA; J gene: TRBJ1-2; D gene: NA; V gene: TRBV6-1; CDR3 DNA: TGTGCCAGCAGTGAAGTAGTCGGGAACTATGGCTACACCTTC; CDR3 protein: CASSEVVGNYGYTF
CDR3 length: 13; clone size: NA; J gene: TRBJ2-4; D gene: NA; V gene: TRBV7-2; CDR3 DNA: TGTGCCAGCAGCCCAGGGTTGGGGAACATTCAGTACTTC; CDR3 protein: CASSPGLGNIQYF
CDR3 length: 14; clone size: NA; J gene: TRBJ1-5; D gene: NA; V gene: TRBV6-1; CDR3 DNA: TGTGCCAGCATTAAAGGAGGTTGGTATCAGCCCCAGCATTTT; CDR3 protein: CASIKGGWYQPQHF
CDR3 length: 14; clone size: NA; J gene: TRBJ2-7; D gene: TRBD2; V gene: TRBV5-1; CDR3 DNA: TGCGCCAGCAGCCCCGTGGGGGGGGCCTACGAGCAGTACTTC; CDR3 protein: CASSPVGGAYEQYF
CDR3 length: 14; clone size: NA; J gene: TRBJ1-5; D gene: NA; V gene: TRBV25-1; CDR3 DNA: TGTGCCAGCAGTGAATTGAATACATTTCAGCCCCAGCATTTT; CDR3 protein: CASSELNTFQPQHF
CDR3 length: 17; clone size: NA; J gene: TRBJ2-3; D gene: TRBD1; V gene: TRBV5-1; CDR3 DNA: TGCGCCAGCAGAGCTAACCCGGGACAGGGGGCGAGAGATACGCAGTATTTT; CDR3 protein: CASRANPGQGARDTQYF
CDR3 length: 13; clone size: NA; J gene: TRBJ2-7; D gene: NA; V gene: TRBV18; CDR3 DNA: TGTGCCAGCTCACCGGTGGCAGAATACGAGCAGTACTTC; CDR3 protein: CASSPVAEYEQYF
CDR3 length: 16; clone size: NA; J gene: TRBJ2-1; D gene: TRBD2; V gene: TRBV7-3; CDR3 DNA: TGTGCCAGCAGCTTAAAGGGGAGGGCTTGGAACAATGAGCAGTTCTTC; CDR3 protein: CASSLKGRAWNNEQFF
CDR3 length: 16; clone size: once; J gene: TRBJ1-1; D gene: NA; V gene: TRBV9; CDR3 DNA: TGTGCCAGCAGCGTAGGACAGATCTCTCCCAACACTGAAGCTTTCTTT; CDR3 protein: CASSVGQISPNTEAFF
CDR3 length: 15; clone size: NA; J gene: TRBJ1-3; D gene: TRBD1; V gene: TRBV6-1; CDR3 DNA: TGTGCCAGCAGTGTGGACAGGGGGCTACTAAACACCATATATTTT; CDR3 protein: CASSVDRGLLNTIYF
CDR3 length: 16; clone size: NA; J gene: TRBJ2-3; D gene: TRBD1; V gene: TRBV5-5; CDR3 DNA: TGTGCCAGCAGCCGGGCCGGACAGGGCGAAACAGATACGCAGTATTTT; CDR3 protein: CASSRAGQGETDTQYF
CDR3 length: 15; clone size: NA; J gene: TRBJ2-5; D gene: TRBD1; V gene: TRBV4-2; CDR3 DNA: TGTGCCAGCAGCCAGAGACAGGGAACGCAAGAGACCCAGTACTTC; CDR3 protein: CASSQRQGTQETQYF
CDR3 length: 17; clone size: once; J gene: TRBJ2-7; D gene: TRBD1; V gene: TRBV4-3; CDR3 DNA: TGCGCCAGCAGCCAAGAAGGGACAGGGGGGTCATCCTACGAGCAGTACTTC; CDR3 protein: CASSQEGTGGSSYEQYF
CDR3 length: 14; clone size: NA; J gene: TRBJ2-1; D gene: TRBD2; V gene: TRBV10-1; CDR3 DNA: TGCGCCAGCAGCCCAAGGACTAGGTCGGATGAGCAGTTCTTC; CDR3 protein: CASSPRTRSDEQFF
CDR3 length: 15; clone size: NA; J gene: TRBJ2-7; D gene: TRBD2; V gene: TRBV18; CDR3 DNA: TGTGCCAGCTCACCAGCTAGCGGGAGGAACTACGAGCAGTACTTC; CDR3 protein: CASSPASGRNYEQYF
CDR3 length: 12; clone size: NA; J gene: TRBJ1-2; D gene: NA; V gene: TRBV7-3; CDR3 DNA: TGTGCCAGCCGTAAAGGCCGGGACAGCTACACCTTC; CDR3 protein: CASRKGRDSYTF
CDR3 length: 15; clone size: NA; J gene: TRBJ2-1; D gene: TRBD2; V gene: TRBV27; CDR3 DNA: TGTGCCAGCGGGTTTTCGGGAGGTAGGAGCGATGAGCAGTTCTTC; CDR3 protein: CASGFSGGRSDEQFF
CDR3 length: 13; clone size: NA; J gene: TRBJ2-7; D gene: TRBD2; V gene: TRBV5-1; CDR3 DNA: TGCGCCAGCAGCTCCCTAGCGGGGAACGAGCAGTACTTC; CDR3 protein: CASSSLAGNEQYF
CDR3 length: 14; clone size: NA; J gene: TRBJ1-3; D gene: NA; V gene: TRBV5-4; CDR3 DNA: TGTGCCAGCAGTCCCGGGACACCTGGAAACACCATATATTTT; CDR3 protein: CASSPGTPGNTIYF
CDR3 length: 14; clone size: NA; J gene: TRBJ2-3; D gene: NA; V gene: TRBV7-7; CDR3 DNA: TGTGCTAGCAGCCAAGACTTCCTCACAGATACGCAGTATTTT; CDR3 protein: CASSQDFLTDTQYF
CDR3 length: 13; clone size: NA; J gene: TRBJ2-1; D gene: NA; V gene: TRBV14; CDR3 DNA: TGTGCCAGCAGCCCCCAGGGACTTACTGAGCAGTTCTTC; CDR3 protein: CASSPQGLTEQFF
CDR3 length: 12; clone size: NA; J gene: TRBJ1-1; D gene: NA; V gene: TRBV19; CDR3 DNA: TGTGCCAGTCAGAGGGGGTACACTGAAGCTTTCTTT; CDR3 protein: CASQRGYTEAFF
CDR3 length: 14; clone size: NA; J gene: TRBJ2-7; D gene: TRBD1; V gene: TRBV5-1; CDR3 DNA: TGCGCCAGCGGGACAGGGGATGTTGGACACGAGCAGTACTTC; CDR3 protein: CASGTGDVGHEQYF
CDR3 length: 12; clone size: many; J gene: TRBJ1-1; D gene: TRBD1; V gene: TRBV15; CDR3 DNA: TGTGCCACCAGCAGAGAAAGGACAGGAGCTTTCTTT; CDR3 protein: CATSRERTGAFF
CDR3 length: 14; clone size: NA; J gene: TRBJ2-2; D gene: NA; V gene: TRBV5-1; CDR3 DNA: TGCGCCAGCAGCTCTGAGGGGAACACCGGGGAGCTGTTTTTT; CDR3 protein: CASSSEGNTGELFF
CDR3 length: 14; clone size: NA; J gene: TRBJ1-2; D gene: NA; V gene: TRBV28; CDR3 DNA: TGTGCCAGCAGTTTGCAGTCAAACCCCTATGGCTACACCTTC; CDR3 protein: CASSLQSNPYGYTF
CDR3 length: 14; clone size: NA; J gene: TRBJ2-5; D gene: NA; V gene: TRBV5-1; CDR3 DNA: TGCGCCAGCAGCTGGACAGCCCCGGGGGAGACCCAGTACTTC; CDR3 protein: CASSWTAPGETQYF
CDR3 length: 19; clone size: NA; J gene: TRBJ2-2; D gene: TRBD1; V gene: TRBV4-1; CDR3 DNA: TGCGCCAGCAGCCAAGATTGGGCGGGACAGGCCGCGAACACCGGGGAGCTGTTTTTT; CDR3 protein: CASSQDWAGQAANTGELFF
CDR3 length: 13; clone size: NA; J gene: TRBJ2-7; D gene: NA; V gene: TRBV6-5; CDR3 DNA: TGTGCCAGCAGTCCCAACAGGGTGTACGAGCAGTACTTC; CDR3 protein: CASSPNRVYEQYF
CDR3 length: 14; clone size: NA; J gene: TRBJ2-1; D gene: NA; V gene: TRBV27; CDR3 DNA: TGTGCCAGCAGTTTGGCAACAGCATACAATGAGCAGTTCTTC; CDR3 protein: CASSLATAYNEQFF
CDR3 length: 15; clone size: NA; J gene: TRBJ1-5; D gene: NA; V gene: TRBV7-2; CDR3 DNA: TGTGCCAGCAGCTTAGGGCAGGGGACCAATCAGCCCCAGCATTTT; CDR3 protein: CASSLGQGTNQPQHF
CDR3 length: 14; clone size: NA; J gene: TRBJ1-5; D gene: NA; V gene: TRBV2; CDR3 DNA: TGTGCCAGCACAAGTTGGCAGGGTGTTTGGCCCCAGCATTTT; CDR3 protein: CASTSWQGVWPQHF